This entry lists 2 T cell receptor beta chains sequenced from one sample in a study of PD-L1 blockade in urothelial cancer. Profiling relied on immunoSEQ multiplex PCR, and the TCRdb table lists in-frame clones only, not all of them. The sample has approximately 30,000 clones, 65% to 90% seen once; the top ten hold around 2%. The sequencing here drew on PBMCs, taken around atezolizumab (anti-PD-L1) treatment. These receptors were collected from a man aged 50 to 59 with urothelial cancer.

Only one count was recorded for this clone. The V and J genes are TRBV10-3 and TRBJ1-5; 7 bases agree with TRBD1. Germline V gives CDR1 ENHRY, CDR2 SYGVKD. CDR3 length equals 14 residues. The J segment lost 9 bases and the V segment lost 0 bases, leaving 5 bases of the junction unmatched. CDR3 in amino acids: CAISESQGGRPQHF. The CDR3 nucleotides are TGTGCCATCAGTGAGTCGCAGGGGGGACGGCCCCAGCATTTT.

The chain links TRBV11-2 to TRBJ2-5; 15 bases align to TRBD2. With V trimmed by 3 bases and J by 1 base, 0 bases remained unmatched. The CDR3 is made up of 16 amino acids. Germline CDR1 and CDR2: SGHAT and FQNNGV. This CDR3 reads CASSLGLAGGQETQYF. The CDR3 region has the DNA TGTGCCAGCAGCTTGGGACTAGCGGGAGGCCAAGAGACCCAGTACTTC.